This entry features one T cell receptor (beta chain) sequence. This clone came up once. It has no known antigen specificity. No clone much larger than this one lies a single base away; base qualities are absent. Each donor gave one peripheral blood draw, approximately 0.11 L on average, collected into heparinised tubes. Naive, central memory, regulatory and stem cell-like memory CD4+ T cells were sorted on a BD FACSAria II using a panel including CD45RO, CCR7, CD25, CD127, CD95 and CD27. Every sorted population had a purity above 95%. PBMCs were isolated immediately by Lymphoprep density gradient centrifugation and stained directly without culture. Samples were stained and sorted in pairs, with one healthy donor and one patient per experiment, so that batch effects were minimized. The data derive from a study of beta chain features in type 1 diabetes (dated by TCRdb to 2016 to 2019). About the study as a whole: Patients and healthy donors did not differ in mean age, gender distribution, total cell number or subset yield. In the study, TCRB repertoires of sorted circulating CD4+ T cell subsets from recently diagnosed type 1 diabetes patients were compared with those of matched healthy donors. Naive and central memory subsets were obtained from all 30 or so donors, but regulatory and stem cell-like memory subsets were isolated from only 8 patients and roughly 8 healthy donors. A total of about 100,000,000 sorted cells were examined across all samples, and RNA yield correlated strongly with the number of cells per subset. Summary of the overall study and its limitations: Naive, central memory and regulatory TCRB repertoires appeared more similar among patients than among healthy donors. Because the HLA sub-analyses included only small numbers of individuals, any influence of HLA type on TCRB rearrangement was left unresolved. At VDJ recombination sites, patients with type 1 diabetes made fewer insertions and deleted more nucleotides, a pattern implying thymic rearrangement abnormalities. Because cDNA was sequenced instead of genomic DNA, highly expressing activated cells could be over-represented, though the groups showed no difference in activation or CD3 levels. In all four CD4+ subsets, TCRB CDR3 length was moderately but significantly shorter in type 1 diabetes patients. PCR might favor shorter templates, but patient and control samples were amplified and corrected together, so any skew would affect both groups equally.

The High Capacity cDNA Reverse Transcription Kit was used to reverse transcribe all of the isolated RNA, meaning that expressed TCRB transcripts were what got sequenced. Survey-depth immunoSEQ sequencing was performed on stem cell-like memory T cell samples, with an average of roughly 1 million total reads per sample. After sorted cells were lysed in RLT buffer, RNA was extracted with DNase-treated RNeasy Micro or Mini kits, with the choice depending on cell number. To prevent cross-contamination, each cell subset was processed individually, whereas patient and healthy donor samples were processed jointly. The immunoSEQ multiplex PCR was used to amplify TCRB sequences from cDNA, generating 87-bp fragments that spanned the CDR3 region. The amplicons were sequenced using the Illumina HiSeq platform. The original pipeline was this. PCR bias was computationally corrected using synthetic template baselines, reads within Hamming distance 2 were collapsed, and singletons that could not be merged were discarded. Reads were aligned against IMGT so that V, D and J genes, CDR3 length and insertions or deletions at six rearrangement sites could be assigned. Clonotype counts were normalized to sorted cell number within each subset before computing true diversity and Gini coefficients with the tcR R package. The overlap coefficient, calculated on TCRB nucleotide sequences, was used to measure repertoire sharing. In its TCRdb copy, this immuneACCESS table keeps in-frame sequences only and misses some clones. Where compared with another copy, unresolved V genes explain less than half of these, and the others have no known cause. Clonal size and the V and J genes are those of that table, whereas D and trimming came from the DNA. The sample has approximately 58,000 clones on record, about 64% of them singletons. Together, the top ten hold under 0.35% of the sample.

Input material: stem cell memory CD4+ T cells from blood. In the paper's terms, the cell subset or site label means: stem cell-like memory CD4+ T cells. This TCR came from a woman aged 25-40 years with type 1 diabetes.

DNA sequence: TGCGCCAGCAGTTTAGTCCGAGGGAACCGCGCAGATACGCAGTATTTT. It specifies CASSLVRGNRADTQYF. Rearrangement joined TRBV5-1 to TRBJ2-3; tentative D gene TRBD2, with 5 bases matching. CDR1 and CDR2 are read off the germline V gene as SGHRS and YFSETQ. The CDR3 runs 16 amino acids, cysteine and phenylalanine included. CDR3 DNA only is kept here, 48 bases in frame from base 1. V was cut back by 5 bases and J by 4 bases, leaving a gap of 20 bases between them.